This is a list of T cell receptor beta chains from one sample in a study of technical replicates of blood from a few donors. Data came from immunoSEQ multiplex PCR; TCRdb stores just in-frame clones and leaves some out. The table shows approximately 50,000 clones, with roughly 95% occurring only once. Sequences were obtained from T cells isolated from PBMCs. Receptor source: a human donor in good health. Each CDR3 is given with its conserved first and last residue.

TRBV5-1 CASSFRDRYNEQFF
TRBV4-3 CASSLGTSGRETQYF
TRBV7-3 CASSQGLAGGVNEQYF
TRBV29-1 CSVGGGASGRTDTQYF
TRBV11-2 CASSFQPAGEKLFF
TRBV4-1 CASSQDIGQGREQYF
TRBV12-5 CASGLSASGRFVQETQYF
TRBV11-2 CASSSSTGDSYGYTF
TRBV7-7 CASSLDRGGSEQFF
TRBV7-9 CASPQGSNTGELFF
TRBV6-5 CASSYSSGRTDTQYF
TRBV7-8 CASSLRLAGSYNEQFF
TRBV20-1 CSALYNYGYTF
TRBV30 CAWSKSGNPAINEQFF
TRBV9 CASSVGTSGATGELFF
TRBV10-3 CATNPGGNYEQYF
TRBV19 CASSMGLAETYEQYF
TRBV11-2 CASSTGLAGGPEQYF
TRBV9 CASSAEGDLLEAFF
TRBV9 CASSAGTFSNQPQHF
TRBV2 CASSELAGEVGEQYF
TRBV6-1 CASRLAGGNNEQFF
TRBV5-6 CASSLGGGGSYNEQFF
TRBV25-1 CASSGTTTGTSYEQYF
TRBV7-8 CASSLRPLLGETQYF
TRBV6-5 CASTSGNEKLFF
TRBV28 CASKIPGGHEKLFF
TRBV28 CASSLSNPYEQYF
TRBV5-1 CASSVDRVIGGGYTF
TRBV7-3 CASSLTRGLTEAFF
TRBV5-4 CASSLRQLNYGYTF
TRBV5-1 CASSPQGRDGIQYF
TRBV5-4 CASSHSSGANVLTF
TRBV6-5 CASRQTGPSNQPQHF
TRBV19 CASSIGPTGSGNYEQYF
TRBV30 CAWSVTGYEQYF
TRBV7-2 CASSERQGGDQPQHF
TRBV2 CASSELAAPYEQYF
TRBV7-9 CASSARSRDRGYNEQFF
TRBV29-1 CSVLSGPNEQFF
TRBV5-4 CASSTAVLLAGVSYNEQFF
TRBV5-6 CASSLAQKQYF
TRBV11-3 CASSLARDAFF